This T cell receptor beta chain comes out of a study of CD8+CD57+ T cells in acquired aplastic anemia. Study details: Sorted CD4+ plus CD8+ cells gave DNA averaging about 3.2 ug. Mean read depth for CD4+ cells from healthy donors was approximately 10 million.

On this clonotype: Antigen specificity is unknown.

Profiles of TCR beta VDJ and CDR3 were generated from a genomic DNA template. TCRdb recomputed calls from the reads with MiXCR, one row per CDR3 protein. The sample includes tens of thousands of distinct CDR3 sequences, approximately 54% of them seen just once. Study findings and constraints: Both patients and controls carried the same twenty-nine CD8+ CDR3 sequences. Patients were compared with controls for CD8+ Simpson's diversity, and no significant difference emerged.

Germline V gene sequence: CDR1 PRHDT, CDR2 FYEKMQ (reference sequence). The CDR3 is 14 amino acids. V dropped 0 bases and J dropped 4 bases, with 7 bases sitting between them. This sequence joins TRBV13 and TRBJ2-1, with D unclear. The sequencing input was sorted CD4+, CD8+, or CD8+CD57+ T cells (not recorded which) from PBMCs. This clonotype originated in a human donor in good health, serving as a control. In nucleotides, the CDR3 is TGTGCCAGCAGCTTAGGGACCGCATACAATGAGCAGTTCTTC. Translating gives CASSLGTAYNEQFF.